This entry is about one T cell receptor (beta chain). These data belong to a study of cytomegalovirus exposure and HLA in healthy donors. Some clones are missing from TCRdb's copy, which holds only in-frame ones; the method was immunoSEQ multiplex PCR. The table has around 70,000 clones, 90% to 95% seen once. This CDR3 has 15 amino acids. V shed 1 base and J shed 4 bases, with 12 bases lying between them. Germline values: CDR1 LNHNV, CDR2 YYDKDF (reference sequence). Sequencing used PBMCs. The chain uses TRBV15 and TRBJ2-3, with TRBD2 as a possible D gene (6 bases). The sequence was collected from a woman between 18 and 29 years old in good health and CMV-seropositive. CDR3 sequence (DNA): TGTGCCACCAGCAGAGGACTAGGCAACGCAGATACGCAGTATTTT. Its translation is CATSRGLGNADTQYF. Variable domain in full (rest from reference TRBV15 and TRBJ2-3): DAMVIQNPRYQVTQFGKPVTLSCSQTLNHNVMYWYQQKSSQAPKLLFHYYDKDFNNEADTPDNFQSRRPNTSFCFLDIRSPGLGDTAMYLCATSRGLGNADTQYFGPGTRLTVL.